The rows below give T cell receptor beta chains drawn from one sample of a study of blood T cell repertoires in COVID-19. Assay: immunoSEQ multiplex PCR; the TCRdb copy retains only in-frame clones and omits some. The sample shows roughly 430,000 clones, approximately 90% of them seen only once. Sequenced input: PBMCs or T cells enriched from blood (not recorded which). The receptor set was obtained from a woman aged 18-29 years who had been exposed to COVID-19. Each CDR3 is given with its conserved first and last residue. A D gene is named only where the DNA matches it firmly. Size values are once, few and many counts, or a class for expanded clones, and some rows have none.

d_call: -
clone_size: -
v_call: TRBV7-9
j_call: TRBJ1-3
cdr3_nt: TGTGCCAGCAGCCCAGGGTGGTCTGGAAACACCATATATTTT
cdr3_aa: CASSPGWSGNTIYF

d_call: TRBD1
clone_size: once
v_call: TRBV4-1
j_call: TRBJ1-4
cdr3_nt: TGCGCCAGCGGAAGGACAGGGGAATATCTAGCAACTAATGAAAAACTGTTTTTT
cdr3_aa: CASGRTGEYLATNEKLFF

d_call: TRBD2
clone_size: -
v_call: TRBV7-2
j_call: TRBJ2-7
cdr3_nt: TGTGCCAGCACCTCCAGTCTAGCGGCGAGCTCCTACGAGCAGTACTTC
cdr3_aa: CASTSSLAASSYEQYF

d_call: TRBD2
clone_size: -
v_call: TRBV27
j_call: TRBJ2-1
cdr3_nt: TGTGCCAGCAGTCAGGGACTAGCGGGAGTTGGTGAGCAGTTCTTC
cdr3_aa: CASSQGLAGVGEQFF

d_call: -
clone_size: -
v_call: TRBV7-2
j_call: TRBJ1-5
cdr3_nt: TGTGCCAGCAGCTTTAGTGGGGGCCAATATCAGCCCCAGCATTTT
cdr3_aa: CASSFSGGQYQPQHF

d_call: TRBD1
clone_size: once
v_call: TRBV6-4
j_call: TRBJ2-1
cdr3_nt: TGTGCCAGCAGAGACAGGGGGGGTACAAATGAGCAGTTCTTC
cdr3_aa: CASRDRGGTNEQFF

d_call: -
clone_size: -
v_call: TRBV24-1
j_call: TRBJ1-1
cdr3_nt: TGTGCCACCAGTGATGGGGGACTCTTAGGTGGAGCTTTCTTT
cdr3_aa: CATSDGGLLGGAFF

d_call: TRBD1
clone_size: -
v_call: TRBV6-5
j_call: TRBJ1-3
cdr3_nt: TGTGCCAGCCGGGACAGGGCCGGAAACACCATATATTTT
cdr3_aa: CASRDRAGNTIYF

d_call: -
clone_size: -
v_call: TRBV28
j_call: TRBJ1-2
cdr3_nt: TGTGCCAGCAGCCCGCCCAGGATTAACTATGGCTACACCTTC
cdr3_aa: CASSPPRINYGYTF

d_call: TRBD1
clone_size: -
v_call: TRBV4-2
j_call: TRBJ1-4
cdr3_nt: TGTGCCAGCAGCCAACAGGGGGCTAGTGAAAAACTGTTTTTT
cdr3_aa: CASSQQGASEKLFF

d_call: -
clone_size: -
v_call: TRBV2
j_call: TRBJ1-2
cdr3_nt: TGTGCCAGCAGGGATACAGGGTACTATGGCTACACCTTC
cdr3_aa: CASRDTGYYGYTF

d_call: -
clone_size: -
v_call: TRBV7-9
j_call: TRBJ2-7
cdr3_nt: TGTGCCAGCAGCTTATCCGGCAGACTCTACGAGCAGTACTTC
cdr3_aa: CASSLSGRLYEQYF

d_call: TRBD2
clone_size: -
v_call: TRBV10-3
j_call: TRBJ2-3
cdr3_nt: TGTGCCATCAGTGAGGCGTCTAGCGGTCTCACAGATACGCAGTATTTT
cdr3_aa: CAISEASSGLTDTQYF

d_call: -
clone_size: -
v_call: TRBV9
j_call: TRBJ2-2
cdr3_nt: TGTGCCAGCAGCGTTGAAGGGGTCCACACCGGGGAGCTGTTTTTT
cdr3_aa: CASSVEGVHTGELFF

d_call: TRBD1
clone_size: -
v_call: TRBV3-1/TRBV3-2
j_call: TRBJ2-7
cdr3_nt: TGTGCCAGCAGCCAAGACGCGACAGGGTCGAACGAGCAGTACTTC
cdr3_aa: CASSQDATGSNEQYF

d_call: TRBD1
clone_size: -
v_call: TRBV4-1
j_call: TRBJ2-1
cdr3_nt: TGCGCCAGCAGAACCACCGGGACAGGGATGGATGAGCAGTTCTTC
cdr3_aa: CASRTTGTGMDEQFF

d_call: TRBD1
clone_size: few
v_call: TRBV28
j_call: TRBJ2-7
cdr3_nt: TGTGCCAGCAGGTCCCTGGACAGGGCCGACGAGCAGTACTTC
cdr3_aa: CASRSLDRADEQYF

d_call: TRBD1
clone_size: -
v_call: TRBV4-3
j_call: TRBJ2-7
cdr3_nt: TGCGCCAGCAGCCGAGGACTGTGGGACAGGGTCTACGAGCAGTACTTC
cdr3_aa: CASSRGLWDRVYEQYF

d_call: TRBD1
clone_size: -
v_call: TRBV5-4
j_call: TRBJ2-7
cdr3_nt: TGTGCCAGCAGCTTGGGCGACAGGGGAATCTACGAGCAGTACTTC
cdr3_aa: CASSLGDRGIYEQYF

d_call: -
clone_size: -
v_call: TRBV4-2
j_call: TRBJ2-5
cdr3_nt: TGTGCCAGCAGCCAAGATAGGGCGGGGCAGGGGACCCAGTACTTC
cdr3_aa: CASSQDRAGQGTQYF

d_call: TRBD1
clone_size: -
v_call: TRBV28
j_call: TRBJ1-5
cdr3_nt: TGTGCCAGCAGTTTAGAGGGACAGGGGAATCAGCCCCAGCATTTT
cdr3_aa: CASSLEGQGNQPQHF

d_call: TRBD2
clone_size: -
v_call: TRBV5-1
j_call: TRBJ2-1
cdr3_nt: TGCGCCAGCATTCCTAGCGGGAGCTCCTACAATGAGCAGTTCTTC
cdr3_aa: CASIPSGSSYNEQFF

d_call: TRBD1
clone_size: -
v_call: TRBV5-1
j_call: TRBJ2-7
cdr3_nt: TGCGCCAGCAGCTGGGGACAGGGGCAGATGGCCTACGAGCAGTACTTC
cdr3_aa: CASSWGQGQMAYEQYF

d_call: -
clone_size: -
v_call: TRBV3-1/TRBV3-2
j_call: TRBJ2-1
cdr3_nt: TGTGCCAGCAGCCAAGGAGGTGGTTCTAATGAGCAGTTCTTC
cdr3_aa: CASSQGGGSNEQFF

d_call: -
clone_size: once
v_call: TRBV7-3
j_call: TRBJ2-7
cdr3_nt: TGTGCCAGCAGCCCCAGTACCTACGAGCAGTACTTC
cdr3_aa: CASSPSTYEQYF

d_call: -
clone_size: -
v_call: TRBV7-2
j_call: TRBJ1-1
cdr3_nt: TGTGCCAGCAGCACAGGGTTTGAAGCTTTCTTT
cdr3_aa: CASSTGFEAFF

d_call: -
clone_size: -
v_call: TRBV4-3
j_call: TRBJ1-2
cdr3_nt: TGCGCCAGCAGCCAAGATCCCTCGTCCTCGTATGGCTACACCTTC
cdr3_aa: CASSQDPSSSYGYTF

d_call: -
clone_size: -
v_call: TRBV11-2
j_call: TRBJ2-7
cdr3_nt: TGTGCCAGCAGCTTAGATTACAGCACCCTCTCCTACGAGCAGTACTTC
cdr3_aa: CASSLDYSTLSYEQYF

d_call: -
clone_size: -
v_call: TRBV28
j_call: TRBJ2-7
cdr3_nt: TGTGCCAGCAGCCTGACACCCTACGAGCAGTACTTC
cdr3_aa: CASSLTPYEQYF

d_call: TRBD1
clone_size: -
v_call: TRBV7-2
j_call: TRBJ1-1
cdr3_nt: TGTGCCAGCAGCCCAGTAGGGACAGTTCCTGAAGCTTTCTTT
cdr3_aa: CASSPVGTVPEAFF

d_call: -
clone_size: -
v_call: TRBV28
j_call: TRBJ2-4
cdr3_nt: TGTGCCAGCACTGCGAAAGGTGCACAGTTCAAAAACATTCAGTACTTC
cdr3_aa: CASTAKGAQFKNIQYF

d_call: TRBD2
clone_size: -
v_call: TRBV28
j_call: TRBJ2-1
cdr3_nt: TGTGCCAGCAGTTTAGCGGGGGGGAGCTCCTACAATGAGCAGTTCTTC
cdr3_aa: CASSLAGGSSYNEQFF

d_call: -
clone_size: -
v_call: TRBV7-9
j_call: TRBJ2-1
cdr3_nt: TGTGCCAGCAGCCCGCGGGAATCTGGGTCCTACAATGAGCAGTTCTTC
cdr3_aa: CASSPRESGSYNEQFF

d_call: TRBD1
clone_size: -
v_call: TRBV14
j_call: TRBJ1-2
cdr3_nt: TGTGCCAGCAGCTCGACCGACAGGGGGTTGAATAACTATGGCTACACCTTC
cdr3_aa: CASSSTDRGLNNYGYTF

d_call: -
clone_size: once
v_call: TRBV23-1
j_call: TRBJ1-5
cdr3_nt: TGCGCCAGCAGTCAATCATCACAGGGCAATCAGCCCCAGCATTTT
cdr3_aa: CASSQSSQGNQPQHF

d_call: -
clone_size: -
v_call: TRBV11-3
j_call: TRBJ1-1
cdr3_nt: TGTGCCAGCAGCTTCCAGGGATTAAACACTGAAGCTTTCTTT
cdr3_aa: CASSFQGLNTEAFF

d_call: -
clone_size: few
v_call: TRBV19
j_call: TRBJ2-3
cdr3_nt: TGTGCCAGTAGTATACCAGGGATCACAGATACGCAGTATTTT
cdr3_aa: CASSIPGITDTQYF

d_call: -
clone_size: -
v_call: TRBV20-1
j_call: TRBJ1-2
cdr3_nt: TGCAGTGCTAGTACTCAAGATAACTATGGCTACACCTTC
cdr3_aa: CSASTQDNYGYTF

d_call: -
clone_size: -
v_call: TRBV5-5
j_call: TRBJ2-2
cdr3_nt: TGTGCCAGCAGCTTTGGGGCCGGGACTGCAGAAACCGGGGAGCTGTTTTTT
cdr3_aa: CASSFGAGTAETGELFF

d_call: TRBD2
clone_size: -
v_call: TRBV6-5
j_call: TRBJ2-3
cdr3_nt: TGTGCCAGCAGTTACCTCGGGGGGGCAACAGATACGCAGTATTTT
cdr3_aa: CASSYLGGATDTQYF

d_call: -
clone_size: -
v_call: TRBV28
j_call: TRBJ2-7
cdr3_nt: TGTGCCAGCAGCCGACCAGGGATGGTCTACGAGCAGTACTTC
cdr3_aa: CASSRPGMVYEQYF

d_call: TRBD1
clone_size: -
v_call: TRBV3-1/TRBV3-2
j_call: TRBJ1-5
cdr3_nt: TGTGCCAGCAGCCAAGACAGGGGGAATCAGCCCCAGCATTTT
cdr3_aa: CASSQDRGNQPQHF

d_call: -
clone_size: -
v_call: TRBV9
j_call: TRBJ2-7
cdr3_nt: TGTGCCAGCAGCCCAACCGCAGGGGCGATCTACGAGCAGTACTTC
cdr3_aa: CASSPTAGAIYEQYF

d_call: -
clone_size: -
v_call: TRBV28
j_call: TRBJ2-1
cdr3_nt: TGTGCCAGCGTCCCCCCCCGGGGTTACAATGAGCAGTTCTTC
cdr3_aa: CASVPPRGYNEQFF

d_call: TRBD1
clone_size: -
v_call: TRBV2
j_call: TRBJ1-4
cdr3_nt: TGTGCCAGCAGCGCGGGACAGGAGGTCGAAAAACTGTTTTTT
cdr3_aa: CASSAGQEVEKLFF

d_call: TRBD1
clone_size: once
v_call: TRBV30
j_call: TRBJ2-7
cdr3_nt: TGTGCCTCCGACCCGGGACAGGGGTTAGGCGAGCAGTACTTC
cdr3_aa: CASDPGQGLGEQYF

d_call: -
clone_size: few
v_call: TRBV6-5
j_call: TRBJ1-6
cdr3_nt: TGTGCCAGCAGTTACTCCCGTCGCAGTGTAAATTCACCCCTCCACTTT
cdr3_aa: CASSYSRRSVNSPLHF

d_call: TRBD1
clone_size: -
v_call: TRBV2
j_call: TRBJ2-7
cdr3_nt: TGTGCCAGCAGCGAACTCCTACAGGGGCAACCCCACTACGAGCAGTACTTC
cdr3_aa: CASSELLQGQPHYEQYF

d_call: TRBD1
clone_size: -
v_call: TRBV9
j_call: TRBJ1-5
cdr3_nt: TGTGCCAGCAGCGCCCTAACGGGACAGCCCCGGAAATTTCCTAGCAATCAGCCCCAGCATTTT
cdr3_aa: CASSALTGQPRKFPSNQPQHF